One sample yielded the 4 T cell receptor beta chains listed below, sequenced in a study of cytomegalovirus exposure and HLA in healthy donors. The PCR was carried out with 60 Vbeta primers and 13 Jbeta primers. Here immunoSEQ multiplex PCR was the method, and the copy in TCRdb shows in-frame clones only, minus some. This repertoire includes roughly 100,000 clones. Sequencing was carried out using PBMCs. The source of these receptors is a man aged 35-49 years in good health and CMV-seronegative.

The CDR3 DNA is TGTGCCAGCAGCTTAATGGGACAGGGTGGCTATGGCTACACCTTC. It is translated as CASSLMGQGGYGYTF. The V gene is TRBV7-8, the J gene TRBJ1-2, with TRBD1 matching 9 bases. V lost 2 bases, J lost 4 bases, and 5 bases stayed unmatched. Germline assignment: CDR1 SGHVS and CDR2 FQNEAQ. CDR3 length: 15 residues.

The V gene is TRBV11-2, the J gene TRBJ2-5; 12 nucleotides align to TRBD2. The J call may be incorrect, as the DNA end agrees better with TRBJ2-7. Germline assignment: CDR1 SGHAT and CDR2 FQNNGV. CDR3 length: 15 residues. This CDR3 reads CASSSGTSGFYEQYF. CDR3 DNA sequence: TGTGCCAGCAGTTCAGGGACTAGCGGGTTCTACGAGCAGTACTTC.

V is TRBV6-5 and J is TRBJ2-5, with D perhaps matching TRBD2 (6 bases). V was pared by 6 bases and J by 0 bases, with 14 bases between. This CDR3 has 15 amino acids. The germline gives CDR1 MNHEY, CDR2 SVGAGI. The CDR3 here is CASSFGTHYQETQYF. In DNA form, the CDR3 reads TGTGCCAGCAGCTTCGGGACTCATTACCAAGAGACCCAGTACTTC.

J is TRBJ1-1 and V is TRBV7-8, with TRBD1 identical over 7 bases. V shed 4 bases and J 0 bases; nucleotides not matched to a gene: 8. The CDR3 spans 16 residues. Germline CDR1 SGHVS, CDR2 FQNEAQ. The CDR3 DNA is TGTGCCAGCAGCTACGTCAAGGGACAGATGAACACTGAAGCTTTCTTT. Its translation is CASSYVKGQMNTEAFF.